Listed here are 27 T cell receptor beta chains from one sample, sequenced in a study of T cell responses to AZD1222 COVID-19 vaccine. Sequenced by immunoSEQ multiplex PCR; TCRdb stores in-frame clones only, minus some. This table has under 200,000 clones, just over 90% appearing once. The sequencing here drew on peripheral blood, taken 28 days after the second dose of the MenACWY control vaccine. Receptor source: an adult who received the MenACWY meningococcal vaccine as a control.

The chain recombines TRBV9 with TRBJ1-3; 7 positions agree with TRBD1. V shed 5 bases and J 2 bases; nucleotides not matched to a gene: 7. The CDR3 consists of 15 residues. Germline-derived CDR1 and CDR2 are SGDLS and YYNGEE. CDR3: CASSRGQGTGNTIYF. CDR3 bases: TGTGCCAGCAGTAGGGGGCAGGGAACTGGAAACACCATATATTTT.

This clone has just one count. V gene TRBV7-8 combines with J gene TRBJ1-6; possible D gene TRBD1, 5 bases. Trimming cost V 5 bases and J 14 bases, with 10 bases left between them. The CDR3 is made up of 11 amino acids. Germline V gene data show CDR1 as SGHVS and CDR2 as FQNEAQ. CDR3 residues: CASSQTATLHF. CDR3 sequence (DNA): TGTGCCAGCAGCCAGACAGCGACCCTCCACTTT.

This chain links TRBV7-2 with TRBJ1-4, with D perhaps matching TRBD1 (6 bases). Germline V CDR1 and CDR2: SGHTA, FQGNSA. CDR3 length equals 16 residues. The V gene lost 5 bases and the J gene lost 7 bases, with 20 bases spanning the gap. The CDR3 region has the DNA TGTGCCAGCAGCACCGGGACACTCCCGTCAGGTGAAAAACTGTTTTTT. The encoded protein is CASSTGTLPSGEKLFF.

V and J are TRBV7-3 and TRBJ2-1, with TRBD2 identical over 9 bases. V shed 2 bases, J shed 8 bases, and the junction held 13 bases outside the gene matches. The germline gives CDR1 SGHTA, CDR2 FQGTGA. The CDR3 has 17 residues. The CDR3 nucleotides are TGTGCCAGCAGCTTAGAGGCTAGCGGGACCCGAAGGTATGAGCAGTTCTTC. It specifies CASSLEASGTRRYEQFF.

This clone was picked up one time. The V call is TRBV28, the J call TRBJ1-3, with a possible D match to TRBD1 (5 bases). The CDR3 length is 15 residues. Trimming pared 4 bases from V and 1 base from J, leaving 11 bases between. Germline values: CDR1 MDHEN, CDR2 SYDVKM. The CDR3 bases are TGTGCCAGCAGTTACCCGGGGCGATCTGGAAACACCATATATTTT. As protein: CASSYPGRSGNTIYF.

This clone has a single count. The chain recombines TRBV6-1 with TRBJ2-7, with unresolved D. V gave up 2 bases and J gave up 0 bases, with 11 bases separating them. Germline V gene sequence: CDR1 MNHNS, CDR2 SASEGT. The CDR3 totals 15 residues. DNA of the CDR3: TGTGCCAGCAGTGAAATCCAGAGGTACTCCTACGAGCAGTACTTC. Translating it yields CASSEIQRYSYEQYF.

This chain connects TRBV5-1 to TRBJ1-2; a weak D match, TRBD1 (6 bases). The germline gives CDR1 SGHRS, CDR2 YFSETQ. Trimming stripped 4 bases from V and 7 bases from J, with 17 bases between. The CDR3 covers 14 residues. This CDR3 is CASSAPTGMSGYTF. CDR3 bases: TGCGCCAGCAGCGCCCCTACAGGGATGAGTGGCTACACCTTC.

The CDR3 nucleotides read TGTGCCTGGAGTGTTTCGGGACAGCCCCATTCACCCCTCCACTTT. Translated, it gives CAWSVSGQPHSPLHF. This chain connects TRBV30 to TRBJ1-6; 7 bases map to TRBD1. The trim removed 0 bases at V and 8 bases at J, leaving 7 bases unmatched. The CDR3 length is 15 residues. The germline CDR1 and CDR2 sequences are GTSNPN and SVGIG (reference sequence).

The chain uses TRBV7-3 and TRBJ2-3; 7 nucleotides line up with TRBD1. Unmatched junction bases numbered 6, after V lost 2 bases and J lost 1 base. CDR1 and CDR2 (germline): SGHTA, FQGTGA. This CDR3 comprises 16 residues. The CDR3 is CASSLSRQGGTDTQYF. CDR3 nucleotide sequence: TGTGCCAGCAGCTTATCACGACAGGGTGGCACAGATACGCAGTATTTT.

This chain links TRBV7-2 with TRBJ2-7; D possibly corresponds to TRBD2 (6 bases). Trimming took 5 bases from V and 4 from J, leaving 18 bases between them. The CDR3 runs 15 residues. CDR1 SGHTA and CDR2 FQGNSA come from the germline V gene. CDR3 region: CASSPPRRDVYEQYF. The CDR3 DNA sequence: TGTGCCAGCAGCCCCCCGAGGCGGGACGTGTACGAGCAGTACTTC.

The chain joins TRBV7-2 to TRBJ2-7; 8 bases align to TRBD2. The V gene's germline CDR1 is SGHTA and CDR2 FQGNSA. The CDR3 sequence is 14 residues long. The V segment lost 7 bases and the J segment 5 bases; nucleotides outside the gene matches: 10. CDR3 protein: CASNPGLGYDEQYF. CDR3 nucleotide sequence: TGTGCCAGCAACCCGGGACTAGGGTACGACGAGCAGTACTTC.

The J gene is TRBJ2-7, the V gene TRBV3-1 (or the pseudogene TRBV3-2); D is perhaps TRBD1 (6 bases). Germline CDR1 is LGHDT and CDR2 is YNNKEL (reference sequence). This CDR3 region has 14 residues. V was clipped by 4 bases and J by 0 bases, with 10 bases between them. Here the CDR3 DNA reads TGTGCCAGCAGCCTACCGGGACACTCCTACGAGCAGTACTTC. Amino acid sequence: CASSLPGHSYEQYF.

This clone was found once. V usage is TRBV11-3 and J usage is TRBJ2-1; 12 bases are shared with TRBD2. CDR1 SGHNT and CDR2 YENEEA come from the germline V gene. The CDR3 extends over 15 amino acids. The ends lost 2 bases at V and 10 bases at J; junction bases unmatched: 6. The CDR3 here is CASSLRLAGEGEQFF. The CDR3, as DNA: TGTGCCAGCAGCTTACGACTAGCGGGAGAGGGGGAGCAGTTCTTC. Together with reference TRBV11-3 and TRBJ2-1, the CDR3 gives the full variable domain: EAGVVQSPRYKIIEKKQPVAFWCNPISGHNTLYWYLQNLGQGPELLIRYENEEAVDDSQLPKDRFSAERLKGVDSTLKIQPAELGDSAVYLCASSLRLAGEGEQFFGPGTRLTVL.

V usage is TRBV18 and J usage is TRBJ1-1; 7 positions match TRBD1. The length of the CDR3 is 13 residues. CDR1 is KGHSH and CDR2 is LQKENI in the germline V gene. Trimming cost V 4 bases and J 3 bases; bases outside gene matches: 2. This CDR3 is CASSRGTDTEAFF. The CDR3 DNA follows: TGTGCCAGCTCACGAGGGACAGACACTGAAGCTTTCTTT.

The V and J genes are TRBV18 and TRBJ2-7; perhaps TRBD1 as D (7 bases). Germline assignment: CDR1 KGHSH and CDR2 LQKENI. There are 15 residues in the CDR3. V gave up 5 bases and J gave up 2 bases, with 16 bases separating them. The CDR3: CASSGGTVGPYEQYF. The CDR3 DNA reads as TGTGCCAGCTCAGGCGGGACAGTGGGGCCCTACGAGCAGTACTTC.

The CDR3 loop is CASSLRGQGTGNTIYF. The CDR3, as DNA: TGTGCCAGCAGCTTAAGGGGTCAGGGTACGGGAAACACCATATATTTT. The chain employs TRBV7-6 and TRBJ1-3; D may be TRBD1 (5 bases). The germline gives CDR1 SGHVS, CDR2 FNYEAQ. V gave up 2 bases and J gave up 4 bases, with 15 bases separating them. This CDR3 region has 16 residues.

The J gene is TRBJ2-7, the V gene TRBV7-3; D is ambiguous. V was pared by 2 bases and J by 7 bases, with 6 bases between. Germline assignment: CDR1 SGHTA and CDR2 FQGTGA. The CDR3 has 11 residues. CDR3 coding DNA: TGTGCCAGCAGCTTAGGGCAGGAGCAGTACTTC. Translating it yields CASSLGQEQYF.

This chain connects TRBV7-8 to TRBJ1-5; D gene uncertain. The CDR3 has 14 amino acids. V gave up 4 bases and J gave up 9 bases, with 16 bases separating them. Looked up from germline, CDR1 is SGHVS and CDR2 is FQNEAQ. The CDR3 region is CASSSTIARSPQHF. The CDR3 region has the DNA TGTGCCAGCAGCTCCACTATAGCTCGGTCGCCCCAGCATTTT.

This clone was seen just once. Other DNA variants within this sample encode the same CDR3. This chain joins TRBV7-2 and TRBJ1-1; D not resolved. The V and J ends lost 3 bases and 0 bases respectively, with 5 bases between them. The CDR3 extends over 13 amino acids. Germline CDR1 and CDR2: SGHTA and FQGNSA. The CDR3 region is CASSLDLNTEAFF. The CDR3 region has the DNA TGTGCCAGCAGCTTGGACCTGAACACTGAAGCTTTCTTT.

The CDR3 bases are TGTGCCAGCAGCCAAGCGGGAGCTCTCCACGAGCAGTACTTC. It specifies CASSQAGALHEQYF. This chain uses TRBV3-1 (or the pseudogene TRBV3-2) with TRBJ2-7; D possibly corresponds to TRBD2 (6 bases). V was pared by 1 base and J by 5 bases, with 12 bases between. The germline gives CDR1 LGHDT, CDR2 YNNKEL (reference sequence). CDR3 size: 14 residues.

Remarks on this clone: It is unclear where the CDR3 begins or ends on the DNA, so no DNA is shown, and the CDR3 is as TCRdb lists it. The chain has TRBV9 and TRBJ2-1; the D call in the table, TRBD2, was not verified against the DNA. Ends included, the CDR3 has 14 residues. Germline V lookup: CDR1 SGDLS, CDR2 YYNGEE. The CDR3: CASSVGSGSPMKFF.

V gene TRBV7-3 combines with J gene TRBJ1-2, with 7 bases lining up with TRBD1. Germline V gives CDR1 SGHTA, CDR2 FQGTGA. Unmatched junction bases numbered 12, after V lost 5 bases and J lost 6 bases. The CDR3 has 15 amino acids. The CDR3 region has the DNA TGTGCCAGCAGCAGGGGGCAGGGAAGCAGGGATGGCTACACCTTC. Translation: CASSRGQGSRDGYTF.

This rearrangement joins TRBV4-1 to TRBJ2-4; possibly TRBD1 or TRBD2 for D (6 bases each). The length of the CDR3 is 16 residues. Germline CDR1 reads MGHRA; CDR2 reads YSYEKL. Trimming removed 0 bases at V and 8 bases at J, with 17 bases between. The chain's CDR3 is CASSQEVTGAGYIQYF. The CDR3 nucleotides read TGCGCCAGCAGCCAAGAGGTGACGGGGGCCGGGTACATTCAGTACTTC.

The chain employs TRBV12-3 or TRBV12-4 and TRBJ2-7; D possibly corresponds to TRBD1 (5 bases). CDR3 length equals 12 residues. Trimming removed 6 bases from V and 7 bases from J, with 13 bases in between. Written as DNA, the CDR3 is TGTGCCAGCAGACCCGGACACGGAGAGCAGTACTTC. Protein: CASRPGHGEQYF.

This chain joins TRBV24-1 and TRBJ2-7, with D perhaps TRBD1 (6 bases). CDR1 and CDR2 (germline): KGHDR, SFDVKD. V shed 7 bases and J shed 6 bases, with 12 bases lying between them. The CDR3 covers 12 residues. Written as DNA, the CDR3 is TGTGCCACCAGCCCACAGGGAACCGAGCAGTACTTC. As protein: CATSPQGTEQYF.

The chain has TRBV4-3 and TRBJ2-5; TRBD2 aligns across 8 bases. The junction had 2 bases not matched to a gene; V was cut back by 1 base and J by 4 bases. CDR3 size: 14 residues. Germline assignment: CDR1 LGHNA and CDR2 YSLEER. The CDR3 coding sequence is TGCGCCAGCAGCCAAGTCGGGGGGGCAGAGACCCAGTACTTC. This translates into CASSQVGGAETQYF.

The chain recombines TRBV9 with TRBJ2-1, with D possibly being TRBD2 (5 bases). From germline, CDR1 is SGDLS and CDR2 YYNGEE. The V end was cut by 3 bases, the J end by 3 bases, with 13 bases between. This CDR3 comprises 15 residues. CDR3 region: CASSDSAHLYNEQFF. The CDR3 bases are TGTGCCAGCAGCGATAGCGCGCACCTCTACAATGAGCAGTTCTTC.